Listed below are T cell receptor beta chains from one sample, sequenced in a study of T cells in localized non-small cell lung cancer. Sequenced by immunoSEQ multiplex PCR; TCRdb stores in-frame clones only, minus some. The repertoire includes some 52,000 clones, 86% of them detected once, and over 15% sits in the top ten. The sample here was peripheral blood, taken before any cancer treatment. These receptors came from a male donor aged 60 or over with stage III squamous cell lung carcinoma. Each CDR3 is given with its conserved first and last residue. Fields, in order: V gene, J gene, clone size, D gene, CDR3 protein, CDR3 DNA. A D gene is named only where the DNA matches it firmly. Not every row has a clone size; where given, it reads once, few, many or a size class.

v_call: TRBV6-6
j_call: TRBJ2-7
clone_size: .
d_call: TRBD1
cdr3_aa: CASSYSGQPYEQYF
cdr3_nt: TGTGCCAGCAGTTATTCGGGACAGCCCTACGAGCAGTACTTC

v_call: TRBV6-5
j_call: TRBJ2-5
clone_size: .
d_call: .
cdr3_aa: CASSSGRETQYF
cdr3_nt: TGTGCCAGCAGCTCTGGAAGAGAGACCCAGTACTTC

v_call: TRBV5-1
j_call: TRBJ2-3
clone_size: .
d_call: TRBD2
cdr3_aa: CASSRGLAGVDTQYF
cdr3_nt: TGCGCCAGCAGCAGGGGACTAGCGGGAGTAGATACGCAGTATTTT

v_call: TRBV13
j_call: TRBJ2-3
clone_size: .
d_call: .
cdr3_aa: CASSLGGISADTQYF
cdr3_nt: TGTGCCAGCAGCTTAGGGGGCATATCGGCAGATACGCAGTATTTT

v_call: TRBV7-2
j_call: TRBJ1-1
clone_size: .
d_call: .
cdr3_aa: CASSTSGLMNTEAFF
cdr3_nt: TGTGCCAGCAGCACTTCGGGACTGATGAACACTGAAGCTTTCTTT

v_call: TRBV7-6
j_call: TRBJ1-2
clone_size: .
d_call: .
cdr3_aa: CASSLEGDGYTF
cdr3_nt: TGTGCCAGCAGCTTAGAAGGAGATGGCTACACCTTC

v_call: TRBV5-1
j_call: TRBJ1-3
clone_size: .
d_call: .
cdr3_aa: CASSLEITPGNTIYF
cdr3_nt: TGCGCCAGCAGCTTAGAGATTACCCCTGGAAACACCATATATTTT

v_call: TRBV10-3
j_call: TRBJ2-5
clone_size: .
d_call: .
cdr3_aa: CASRSGQEETQYF
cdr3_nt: TGTGCCAGTCGGTCAGGACAAGAAGAGACCCAGTACTTC

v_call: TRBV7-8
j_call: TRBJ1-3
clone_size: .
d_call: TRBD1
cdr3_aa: CASSLVGTGAGRSGNTIYF
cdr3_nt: TGTGCCAGCAGCTTAGTCGGGACAGGGGCTGGCCGCTCTGGAAACACCATATATTTT

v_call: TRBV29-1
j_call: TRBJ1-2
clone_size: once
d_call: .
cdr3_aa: CSVEGGYTF
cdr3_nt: TGCAGCGTTGAAGGCGGCTACACCTTC

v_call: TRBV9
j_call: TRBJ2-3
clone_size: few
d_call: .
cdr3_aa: CASSVDSSSGGASTDTQYF
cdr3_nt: TGTGCCAGCAGCGTAGATTCTAGTAGTGGGGGGGCTAGCACAGATACGCAGTATTTT

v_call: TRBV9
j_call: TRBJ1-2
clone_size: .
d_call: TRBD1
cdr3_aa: CASSVAGQGYGYTF
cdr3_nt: TGTGCCAGCAGCGTAGCTGGACAGGGCTATGGCTACACCTTC

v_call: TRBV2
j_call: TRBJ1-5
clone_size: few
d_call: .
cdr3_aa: CATPGKPQHF
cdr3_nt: TGTGCCACCCCGGGTAAGCCCCAGCATTTT

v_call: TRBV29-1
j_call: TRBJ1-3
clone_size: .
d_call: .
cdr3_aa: CSVRANSGNTIYF
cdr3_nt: TGCAGCGTCAGGGCCAACTCTGGAAACACCATATATTTT

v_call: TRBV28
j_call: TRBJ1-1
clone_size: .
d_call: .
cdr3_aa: CASRLSQLNTEAFF
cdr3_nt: TGTGCCAGCCGGCTGTCGCAGCTGAACACTGAAGCTTTCTTT

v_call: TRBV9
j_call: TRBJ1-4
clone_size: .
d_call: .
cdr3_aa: CASSVGDGNEKLFF
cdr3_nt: TGTGCCAGCAGCGTGGGGGATGGCAATGAAAAACTGTTTTTT

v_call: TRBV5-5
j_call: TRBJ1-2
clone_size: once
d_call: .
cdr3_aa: CASSLSRRNYGYTF
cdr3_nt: TGTGCCAGCAGCTTAAGCAGGCGCAACTATGGCTACACCTTC

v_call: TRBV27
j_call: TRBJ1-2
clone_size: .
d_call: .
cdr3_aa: CASSFRGNYGYTF
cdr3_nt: TGTGCCAGCAGTTTCCGGGGGAACTATGGCTACACCTTC

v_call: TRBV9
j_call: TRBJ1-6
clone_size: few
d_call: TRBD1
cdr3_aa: CASSVSSDRRSPLHF
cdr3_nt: TGTGCCAGCAGCGTATCATCGGACAGGAGGTCACCCCTCCACTTT

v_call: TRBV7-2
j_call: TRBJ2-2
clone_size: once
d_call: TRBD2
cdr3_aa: CASSWGLAPGELFF
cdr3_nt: TGTGCCAGCAGCTGGGGACTAGCGCCCGGGGAGCTGTTTTTT

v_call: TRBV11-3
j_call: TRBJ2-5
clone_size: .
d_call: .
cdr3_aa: CASSRQASPLATQYF
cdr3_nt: TGTGCCAGCAGCCGACAGGCCTCCCCGCTTGCGACCCAGTACTTC

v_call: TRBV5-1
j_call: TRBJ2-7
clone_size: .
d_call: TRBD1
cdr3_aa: CASSFRDRGGEQYF
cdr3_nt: TGCGCCAGCAGCTTCAGGGACAGGGGGGGCGAGCAGTACTTC

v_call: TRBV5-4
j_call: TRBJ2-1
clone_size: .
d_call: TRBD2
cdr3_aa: CASSLSSGSGSYNEQFF
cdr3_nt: TGTGCCAGCAGCCTAAGTAGCGGGAGTGGGTCCTACAATGAGCAGTTCTTC

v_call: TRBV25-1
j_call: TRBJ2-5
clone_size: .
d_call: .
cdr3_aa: CASSEPSVGRETQYF
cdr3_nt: TGTGCCAGCAGTGAGCCAAGCGTGGGCCGGGAGACCCAGTACTTC

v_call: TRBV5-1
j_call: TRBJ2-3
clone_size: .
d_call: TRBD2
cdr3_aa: CASSQNLASGSTDTQYF
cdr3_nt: TGCGCCAGCAGCCAGAATTTGGCTAGCGGCAGCACAGATACGCAGTATTTT

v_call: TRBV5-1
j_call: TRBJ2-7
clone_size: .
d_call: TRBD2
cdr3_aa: CASSLGSGSLSAEQYF
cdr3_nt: TGCGCCAGCAGCTTGGGCAGCGGGAGCCTCTCCGCCGAGCAGTACTTC

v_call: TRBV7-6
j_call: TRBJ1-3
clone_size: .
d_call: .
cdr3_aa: CASSPIRTVAGNTIYF
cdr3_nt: TGTGCCAGCAGCCCGATCCGGACGGTTGCTGGAAACACCATATATTTT

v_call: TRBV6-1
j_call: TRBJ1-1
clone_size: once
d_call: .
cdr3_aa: CASSTLYGDTEAFF
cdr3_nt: TGTGCCAGCAGTACCCTCTATGGGGACACTGAAGCTTTCTTT

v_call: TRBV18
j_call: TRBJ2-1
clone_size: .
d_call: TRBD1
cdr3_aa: CASSPLTGEQFF
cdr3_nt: TGTGCCAGCTCACCTTTGACAGGGGAGCAGTTCTTC

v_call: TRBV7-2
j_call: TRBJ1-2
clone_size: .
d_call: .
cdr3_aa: CASSLARERGYTF
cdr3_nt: TGTGCCAGCAGCTTAGCGCGGGAACGTGGCTACACCTTC

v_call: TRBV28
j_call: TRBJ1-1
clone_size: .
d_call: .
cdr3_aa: CASSRPGETEAFF
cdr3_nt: TGTGCCAGCAGTAGACCAGGGGAAACTGAAGCTTTCTTT

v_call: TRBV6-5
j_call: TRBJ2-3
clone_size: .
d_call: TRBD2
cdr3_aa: CASRGGGSNTDTQYF
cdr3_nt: TGTGCCAGCAGGGGCGGGGGGTCGAACACAGATACGCAGTATTTT

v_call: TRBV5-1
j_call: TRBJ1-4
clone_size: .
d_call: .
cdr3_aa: CASSFGNRVEKLFF
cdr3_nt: TGCGCCAGCAGCTTCGGAAACAGGGTTGAAAAACTGTTTTTT

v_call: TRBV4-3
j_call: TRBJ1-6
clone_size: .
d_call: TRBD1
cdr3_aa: CASSQGADRGNSPLHF
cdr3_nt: TGCGCCAGCAGCCAAGGAGCGGACAGGGGGAATTCACCCCTCCACTTT